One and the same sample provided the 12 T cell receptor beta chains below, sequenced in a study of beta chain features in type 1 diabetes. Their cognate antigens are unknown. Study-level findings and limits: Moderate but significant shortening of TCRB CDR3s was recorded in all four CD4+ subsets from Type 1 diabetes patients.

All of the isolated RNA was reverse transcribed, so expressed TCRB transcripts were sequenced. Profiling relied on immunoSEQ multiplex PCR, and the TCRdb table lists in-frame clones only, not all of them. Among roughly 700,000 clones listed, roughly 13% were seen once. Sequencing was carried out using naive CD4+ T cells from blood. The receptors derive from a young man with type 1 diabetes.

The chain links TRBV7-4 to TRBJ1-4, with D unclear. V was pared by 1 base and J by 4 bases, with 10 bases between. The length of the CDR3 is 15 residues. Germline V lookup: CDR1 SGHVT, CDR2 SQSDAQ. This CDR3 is CASSLGARHNEKLFF. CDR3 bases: TGTGCCAGCAGCTTAGGGGCCAGACATAATGAAAAACTGTTTTTT.

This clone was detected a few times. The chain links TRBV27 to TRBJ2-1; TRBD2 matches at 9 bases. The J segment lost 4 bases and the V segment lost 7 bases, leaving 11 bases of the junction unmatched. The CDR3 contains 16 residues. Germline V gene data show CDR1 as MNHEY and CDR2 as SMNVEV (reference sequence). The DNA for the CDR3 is TGTGCCAGCACCTCGAGTATGGCGGGGGGGTACAATGAGCAGTTCTTC. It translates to CASTSSMAGGYNEQFF.

DNA of the CDR3: TGCGCCAGCAGGCCCCTTCCCGGGGAGGACGGGGAGCTGTTTTTT. Protein sequence: CASRPLPGEDGELFF. The chain couples TRBV5-1 to TRBJ2-2; D is perhaps TRBD2 (6 bases). Germline CDR1 is SGHRS and CDR2 is YFSETQ. The V end lost 5 bases, the J end lost 7 bases, and 18 bases lay between the germline ends. The CDR3 loop spans 15 amino acids. The full variable domain, in which reference TRBV5-1 and TRBJ2-2 provide the parts outside the CDR3, is KAGVTQTPRYLIKTRGQQVTLSCSPISGHRSVSWYQQTPGQGLQFLFEYFSETQRNKGNFPGRFSGRQFSNSRSEMNVSTLELGDSALYLCASRPLPGEDGELFFGEGSRLTVL.

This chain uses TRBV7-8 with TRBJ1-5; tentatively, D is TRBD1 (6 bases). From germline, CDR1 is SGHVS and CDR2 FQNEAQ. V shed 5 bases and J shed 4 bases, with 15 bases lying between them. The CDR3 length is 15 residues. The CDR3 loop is CASSERGGSNQPQHF. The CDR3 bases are TGTGCCAGCAGCGAACGAGGGGGAAGTAATCAGCCCCAGCATTTT. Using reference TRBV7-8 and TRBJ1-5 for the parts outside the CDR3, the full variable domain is GAGVSQSPRYKVAKRGQDVALRCDPISGHVSLFWYQQALGQGPEFLTYFQNEAQLDKSGLPSDRFFAERPEGSVSTLKIQRTQQEDSAVYLCASSERGGSNQPQHFGDGTRLSIL.

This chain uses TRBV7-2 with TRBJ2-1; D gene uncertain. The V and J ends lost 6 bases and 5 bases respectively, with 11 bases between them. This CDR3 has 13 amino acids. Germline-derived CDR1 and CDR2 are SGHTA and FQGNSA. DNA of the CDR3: TGTGCCAGCAGTAGGGTATCTGACAATGAGCAGTTCTTC. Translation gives CASSRVSDNEQFF.

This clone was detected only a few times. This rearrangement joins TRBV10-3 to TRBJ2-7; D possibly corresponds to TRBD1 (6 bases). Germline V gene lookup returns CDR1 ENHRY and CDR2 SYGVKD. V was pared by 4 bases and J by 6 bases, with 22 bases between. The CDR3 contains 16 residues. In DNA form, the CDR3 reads TGTGCCATCAGTGGGACAGAAAGAAAGGGTACGGGCGAGCAGTACTTC. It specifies CAISGTERKGTGEQYF.

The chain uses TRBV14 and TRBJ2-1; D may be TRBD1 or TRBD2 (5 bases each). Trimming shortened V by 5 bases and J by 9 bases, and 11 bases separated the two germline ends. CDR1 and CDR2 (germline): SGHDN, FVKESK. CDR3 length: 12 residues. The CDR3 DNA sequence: TGTGCCAGCAGCACTAGGGGAAGTGAGCAGTTCTTC. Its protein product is CASSTRGSEQFF.

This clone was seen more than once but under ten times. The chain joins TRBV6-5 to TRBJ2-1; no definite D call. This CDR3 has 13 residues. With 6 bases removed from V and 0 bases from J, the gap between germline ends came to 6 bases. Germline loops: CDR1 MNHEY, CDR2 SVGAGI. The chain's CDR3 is CASSDLSYNEQFF. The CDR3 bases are TGTGCCAGCAGCGACCTCTCCTACAATGAGCAGTTCTTC.

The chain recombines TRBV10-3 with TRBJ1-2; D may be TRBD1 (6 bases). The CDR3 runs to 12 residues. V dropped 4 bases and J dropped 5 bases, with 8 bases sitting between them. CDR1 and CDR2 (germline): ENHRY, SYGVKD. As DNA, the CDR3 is TGTGCCATCAGTGGGACAGCGTATGGCTACACCTTC. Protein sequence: CAISGTAYGYTF.

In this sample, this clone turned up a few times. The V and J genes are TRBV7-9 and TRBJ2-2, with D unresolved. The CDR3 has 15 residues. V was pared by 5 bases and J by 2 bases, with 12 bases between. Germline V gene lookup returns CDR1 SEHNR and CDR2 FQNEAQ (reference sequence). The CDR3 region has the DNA TGTGCCAGCAGCCCCGTCGGCAGAAACACCGGGGAGCTGTTTTTT. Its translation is CASSPVGRNTGELFF.

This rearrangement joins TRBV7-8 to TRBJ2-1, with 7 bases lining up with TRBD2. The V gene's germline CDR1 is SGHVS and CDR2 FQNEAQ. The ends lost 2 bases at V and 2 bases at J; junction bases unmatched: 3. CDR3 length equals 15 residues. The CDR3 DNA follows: TGTGCCAGCAGCTTAAGCGCGGGGGCCTACAATGAGCAGTTCTTC. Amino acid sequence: CASSLSAGAYNEQFF.

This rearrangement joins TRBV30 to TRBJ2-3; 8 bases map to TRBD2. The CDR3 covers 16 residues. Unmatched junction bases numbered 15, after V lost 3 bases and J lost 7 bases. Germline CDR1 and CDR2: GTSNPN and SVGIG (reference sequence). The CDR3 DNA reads TGTGCCTGGAGAGCCGACTTTGCGGGGGGCCTGAATACGCAGTATTTT. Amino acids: CAWRADFAGGLNTQYF. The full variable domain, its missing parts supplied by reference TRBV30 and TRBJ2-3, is SQTIHQWPATLVQPVGSPLSLECTVEGTSNPNLYWYRQAAGRGLQLLFYSVGIGQISSEVPQNLSASRPQDRQFILSSKKLLLSDSGFYLCAWRADFAGGLNTQYFGPGTRLTVL.